The source of this TCR beta chain is a study of T cell repertoires in cytomegalovirus infection. To note about this clonotype: Its antigen is undetermined.

TCRdb analysed the reads with MiXCR anew, one entry per CDR3 protein. In the table there are 55,000 to 85,000 distinct CDR3 sequences, more than 20% of which are singletons. Looked up from germline, CDR1 is LNHDA and CDR2 is SQIVND (reference sequence). The CDR3 totals 14 residues. V lost 7 bases and J 0 bases, leaving 12 bases between the germline ends. The sequences come from CD8+ T cells from cultured PBMCs, collected from culture after CMV antigen stimulation. The clonotype was recovered from a human donor in good health (CMV status not recorded). Some clones in this sample may be carry-over from other donors' samples. The chain employs TRBV19 and TRBJ1-2; no clear D gene. The DNA of the CDR3 is TGTGCCAGTACCCTACAACAAACTAACTATGGCTACACCTTC. Amino acids: CASTLQQTNYGYTF.